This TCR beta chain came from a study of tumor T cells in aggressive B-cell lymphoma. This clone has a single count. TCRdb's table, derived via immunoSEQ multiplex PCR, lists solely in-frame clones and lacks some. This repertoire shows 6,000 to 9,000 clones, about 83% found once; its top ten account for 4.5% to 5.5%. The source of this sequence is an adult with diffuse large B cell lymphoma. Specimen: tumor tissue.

CDR3 sequence reads: CASRQGVAADTQYF. The CDR3 coding sequence is TGTGCCAGCAGACAAGGGGTGGCGGCAGATACGCAGTATTTT. The chain joins TRBV7-2 to TRBJ2-3, with D possibly being TRBD1 (5 bases). Trimming took 6 bases from V and 4 from J, leaving 14 bases between them. CDR3 size: 14 residues. Per the germline V gene, CDR1 is SGHTA and CDR2 is FQGNSA.